The 9 T cell receptor beta chains listed next were all sequenced from one sample in a study of blood T cells in healthy people across ages. Next came a second PCR, run for about 7 to 12 cycles, which used a sample-barcoded 5' primer along with a J-beta primer mix. TCRdb reanalysed the 5' RACE reads using MiXCR and keeps one entry per CDR3 protein. The data contain around 800,000 distinct CDR3 sequences, under 45% of them singletons. The sequenced material came from blood. All receptors come from a man in his fifties or sixties in good health.

This chain joins TRBV20-1 and TRBJ2-2, with 8 bases aligning to TRBD1. The trim removed 6 bases at V and 7 bases at J, leaving 7 bases unmatched. The CDR3 has 13 residues. From germline, CDR1 is DFQATT and CDR2 SNEGSKA (reference sequence). The CDR3 protein is CSAGQGIDGELFF. As DNA, the CDR3 is TGCAGTGCCGGACAGGGTATTGACGGGGAGCTGTTTTTT.

This clonotype was observed a few times. Here the CDR3 reads CASSSGTSGVTYNEQFF. The CDR3 DNA follows: TGTGCCAGCAGTTCCGGGACTAGCGGGGTTACCTACAATGAGCAGTTCTTC. This chain links TRBV7-2 with TRBJ2-1, with TRBD2 matching 13 bases. Germline CDR1 and CDR2: SGHTA and FQGNSA. The CDR3 loop spans 17 amino acids. The V segment lost 6 bases and the J segment 2 bases; nucleotides outside the gene matches: 7.

This clonotype was recorded at least ten times. The CDR3 DNA reads as TGCACCGTGGGTAGAGGGAGCGATGAGCAGTTCTTC. Translation: CTVGRGSDEQFF. The chain has TRBV20-1 and TRBJ2-1, with D maybe TRBD2 (5 bases). The CDR3 has 12 residues. Germline V lookup: CDR1 DFQATT, CDR2 SNEGSKA (reference sequence).

In this sample, this clonotype turned up many times. V and J are TRBV13 and TRBJ1-2; tentative D call: TRBD1 (6 bases). V lost 2 bases to trimming and J lost 4 bases, with 20 bases between them. The CDR3 has 17 residues. Germline V gene lookup returns CDR1 PRHDT and CDR2 FYEKMQ (reference sequence). CDR3 sequence: CASSLPTVGGPPYGYTF. As DNA, the CDR3 is TGTGCCAGCAGCTTACCCACCGTGGGGGGCCCCCCCTATGGCTACACCTTC.

In its sample, this clonotype was seen a few times. The CDR3 loop is CASSRTTGHNSPLHF. The DNA of the CDR3 is TGTGCCAGCAGTCGTACTACAGGGCATAATTCACCCCTCCACTTT. The rearrangement joins TRBV6-2 or TRBV6-3 to TRBJ1-6; possibly TRBD1 for D (6 bases). The germline CDR1 and CDR2 sequences are MNHEY and SVGEGT. Trimming removed 5 bases at V and 5 bases at J, with 13 bases between. This CDR3 comprises 15 residues.

The chain employs TRBV14 and TRBJ1-2, with 11 bases lining up with TRBD1. Germline loops: CDR1 SGHDN, CDR2 FVKESK. V dropped 1 base and J dropped 7; count of bases not matched to a gene: 17. The CDR3 contains 19 residues. In DNA form, the CDR3 reads TGTGCCAGCAGCCAAGTATATGGACAGGGGGCGCTCGGGCAGGGTGGCTACACCTTC. It translates to CASSQVYGQGALGQGGYTF. Together with reference TRBV14 and TRBJ1-2, the CDR3 gives the full variable domain: EAGVTQFPSHSVIEKGQTVTLRCDPISGHDNLYWYRRVMGKEIKFLLHFVKESKQDESGMPNNRFLAERTGGTYSTLKVQPAELEDSGVYFCASSQVYGQGALGQGGYTFGSGTRLTVV.

The CDR3 coding sequence is TGTGCCACCAGCAGAGTGGGCCCCCTGGCAGAGACCCAGTACTTC. This codes for CATSRVGPLAETQYF. The chain combines TRBV15 with TRBJ2-5; D gene ambiguous. Germline loops: CDR1 LNHNV, CDR2 YYDKDF (reference sequence). The CDR3 contains 15 residues. V gave up 1 base and J gave up 4 bases, with 13 bases separating them.

The chain carries TRBV6-2 or TRBV6-3 and TRBJ1-5; D perhaps matches TRBD1 (5 bases). Per germline, CDR1 MNHEY and CDR2 SVGEGT. The CDR3 has 17 amino acids. Trimming cost V 7 bases and J 1 base, with 20 bases left between them. This CDR3 is CASNAGHSSRSNQPQHF. The CDR3 DNA reads as TGTGCCAGCAACGCCGGACACTCCTCACGAAGCAATCAGCCCCAGCATTTT.

The CDR3 DNA reads as TGTGCCAGCAGCTCCCCCGGCGGGCGGGGGCGGCCGAGCTCCTACAATGAGCAGTTCTTC. Its translation: CASSSPGGRGRPSSYNEQFF. This chain links TRBV13 with TRBJ2-1, with a weak D call TRBD2 (7 bases). This CDR3 contains 20 residues. The germline V gene has CDR1 PRHDT and CDR2 FYEKMQ (reference sequence). V was clipped by 4 bases and J by 0 bases, with 25 bases between them.